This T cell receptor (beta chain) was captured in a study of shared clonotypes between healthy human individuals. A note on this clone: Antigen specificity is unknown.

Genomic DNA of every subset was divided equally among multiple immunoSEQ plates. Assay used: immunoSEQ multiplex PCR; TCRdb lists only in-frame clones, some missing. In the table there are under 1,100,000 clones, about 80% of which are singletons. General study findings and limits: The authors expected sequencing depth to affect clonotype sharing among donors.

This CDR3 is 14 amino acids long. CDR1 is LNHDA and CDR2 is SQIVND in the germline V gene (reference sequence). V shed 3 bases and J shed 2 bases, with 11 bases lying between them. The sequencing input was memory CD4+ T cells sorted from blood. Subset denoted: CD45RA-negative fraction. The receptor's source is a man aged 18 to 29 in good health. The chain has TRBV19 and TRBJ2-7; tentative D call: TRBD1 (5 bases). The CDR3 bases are TGTGCCAGTAGTATGACAGTGACCGCCTACGAGCAGTACTTC. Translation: CASSMTVTAYEQYF.